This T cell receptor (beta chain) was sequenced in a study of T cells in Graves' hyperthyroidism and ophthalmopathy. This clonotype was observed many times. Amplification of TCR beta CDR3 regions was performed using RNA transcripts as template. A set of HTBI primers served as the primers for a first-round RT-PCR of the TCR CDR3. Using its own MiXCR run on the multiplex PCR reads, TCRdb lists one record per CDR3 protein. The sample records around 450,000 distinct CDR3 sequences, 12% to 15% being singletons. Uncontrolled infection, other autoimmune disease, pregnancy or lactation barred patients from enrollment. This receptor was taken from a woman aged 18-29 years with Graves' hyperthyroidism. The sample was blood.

The CDR3 DNA is TGTGCCAGCTCACAGGACAGTGTCTACGAGCAGTACTTC. It translates to CASSQDSVYEQYF. This chain links TRBV18 with TRBJ2-7, with D perhaps matching TRBD1 (6 bases). This CDR3 comprises 13 residues. CDR1 KGHSH and CDR2 LQKENI come from the germline V gene. The V gene lost 4 bases and the J gene lost 3 bases, with 10 bases spanning the gap.